Below, one TCR beta chain is given with its context. Its antigen remains unidentified. In the PCR, 60 Vbeta and 13 Jbeta primers were used. The protocol was immunoSEQ multiplex PCR, while the TCRdb copy is restricted to in-frame clones and leaves out a portion. The sample records 95,000 to 150,000 clones, 83% being singletons. This specimen belongs to a study of cytomegalovirus exposure and HLA in healthy donors. Study context: Some 85 million unique TCRs, all from HLA-typed donors, were included in an early release of the data. Points from the study as a whole: In a later analysis, parvovirus B19, influenza, CMV and Epstein-Barr virus appeared linked to several top co-occurrence clusters. TCR beta V segments were, for the most part, productive about 87% or about 30% of the time in an earlier analysis.

This CDR3 contains 14 residues. CDR1 is GTSNPN, CDR2 SVGIG, per germline (reference sequence). V was pared by 4 bases and J by 8 bases, with 10 bases of the junction left unmatched. The clonotype was recovered from a middle-aged woman in good health and CMV-seropositive. The sequenced material came from PBMCs. The V call is TRBV30, the J call TRBJ1-2; 10 bases are a match to TRBD1. The CDR3 coding sequence is TGTGCCTGGACTCCGGGACAGGGGCGTTTCGGCTACACCTTC. The encoded protein is CAWTPGQGRFGYTF.